These T cell receptor beta chains were read from a single sample in a study of blood T cell repertoires in COVID-19. Some clones are missing from TCRdb's copy, which holds only in-frame ones; the method was immunoSEQ multiplex PCR. The profile shows some 210,000 clones, 80% to 90% of them singletons. Sequencing was performed on peripheral blood. These receptors all stem from a woman in her 70s with active or convalescent COVID-19. CDR3s include the opening cysteine and the closing phenylalanine or tryptophan. The order of the fields is clone size, J gene, V gene, D gene, CDR3 DNA, CDR3 protein. A D gene is named only where the DNA matches it firmly. For some rows the clone size is stated as once, few or many, or as a class when expanded; others skip it.

clone size: -
J gene: TRBJ1-1
V gene: TRBV19
D gene: -
CDR3 DNA: TGTGCCAGTAGTATGGTCAGGGACACTGAAGCTTTCTTT
CDR3 protein: CASSMVRDTEAFF

clone size: many
J gene: TRBJ1-5
V gene: TRBV18
D gene: -
CDR3 DNA: TGTGCCAGCTCACCACAGGAGGGCAGCACCAATCAGCCCCAGCATTTT
CDR3 protein: CASSPQEGSTNQPQHF

clone size: -
J gene: TRBJ1-4
V gene: TRBV18
D gene: TRBD1
CDR3 DNA: TGTGCCAGCTCCTCAGACCGACAGGGAAAACTGTTTTTT
CDR3 protein: CASSSDRQGKLFF

clone size: -
J gene: TRBJ1-2
V gene: TRBV30
D gene: -
CDR3 DNA: TGTGCCTGGAGGCCGGAAGGACAGCCCGTGGGCTACACCTTC
CDR3 protein: CAWRPEGQPVGYTF

clone size: -
J gene: TRBJ2-1
V gene: TRBV10-3
D gene: TRBD2
CDR3 DNA: TGTGCCATCAGTGAGGCAAGAAGCGGGAGCGGATACAATGAGCAGTTCTTC
CDR3 protein: CAISEARSGSGYNEQFF

clone size: -
J gene: TRBJ2-1
V gene: TRBV7-6
D gene: TRBD2
CDR3 DNA: TGTGCCAGCAGCTTATGGGCTAGCGGGAGGGCCAATAATGAGCAGTTCTTC
CDR3 protein: CASSLWASGRANNEQFF

clone size: -
J gene: TRBJ2-7
V gene: TRBV25-1
D gene: TRBD2
CDR3 DNA: TGTGCCAGCAGTGAACCGGGACTAGCGGGTCACGAGCAGTACTTC
CDR3 protein: CASSEPGLAGHEQYF

clone size: -
J gene: TRBJ2-7
V gene: TRBV28
D gene: -
CDR3 DNA: TGTGCCAGCGCAACAGGTTCCCCCGCCGAGCAGTACTTC
CDR3 protein: CASATGSPAEQYF

clone size: -
J gene: TRBJ2-5
V gene: TRBV9
D gene: TRBD2
CDR3 DNA: TGTGCCAGCAGCGTTCTATCTAGCGGCCAAGAGACCCAGTACTTC
CDR3 protein: CASSVLSSGQETQYF

clone size: -
J gene: TRBJ2-7
V gene: TRBV7-9
D gene: -
CDR3 DNA: TGTGCCAGCAGCTTAGATCGTGAGGGCGGCTACGAGCAGTACTTC
CDR3 protein: CASSLDREGGYEQYF

clone size: -
J gene: TRBJ1-5
V gene: TRBV9
D gene: TRBD1
CDR3 DNA: TGTGCCCCCAGGGGGAGAGGACAGGCCGGGAATCAGCCCCAGCATTTT
CDR3 protein: CAPRGRGQAGNQPQHF

clone size: -
J gene: TRBJ2-5
V gene: TRBV5-4
D gene: TRBD1
CDR3 DNA: TGTGCCAGCACCAAGGGACAGGGTATGAAAGAGACCCAGTACTTC
CDR3 protein: CASTKGQGMKETQYF

clone size: once
J gene: TRBJ1-2
V gene: TRBV3-1/TRBV3-2
D gene: -
CDR3 DNA: TGTGCCAGCAGCCAAGATGGCAGGGGCTATGGCTACACCTTC
CDR3 protein: CASSQDGRGYGYTF

clone size: few
J gene: TRBJ1-6
V gene: TRBV28
D gene: -
CDR3 DNA: TGTGCCAGCAGTTTGCGAGGGAAGAAATCACCCCTCCACTTT
CDR3 protein: CASSLRGKKSPLHF

clone size: -
J gene: TRBJ2-1
V gene: TRBV7-9
D gene: TRBD2
CDR3 DNA: TGTGCCAGCAGCTTAGTAGCGGGAGGCTACAATGAGCAGTTCTTC
CDR3 protein: CASSLVAGGYNEQFF